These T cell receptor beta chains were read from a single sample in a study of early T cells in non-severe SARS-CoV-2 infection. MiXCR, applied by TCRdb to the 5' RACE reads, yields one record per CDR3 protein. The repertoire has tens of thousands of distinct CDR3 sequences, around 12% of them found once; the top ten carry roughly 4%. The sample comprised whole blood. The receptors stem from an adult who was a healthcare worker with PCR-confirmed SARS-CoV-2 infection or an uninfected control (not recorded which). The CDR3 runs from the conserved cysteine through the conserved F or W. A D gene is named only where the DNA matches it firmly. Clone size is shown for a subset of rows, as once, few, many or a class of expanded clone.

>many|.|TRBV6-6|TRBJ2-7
CASSYSRGSNYEQYF
TGTGCCAGCAGTTACTCCAGGGGAAGTAATTACGAGCAGTACTTC
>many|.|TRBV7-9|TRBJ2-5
CASSLQGYQETQYF
TGTGCCAGCAGCTTACAGGGATACCAAGAGACCCAGTACTTC
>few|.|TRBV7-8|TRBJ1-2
CASSLMGTNYGYTF
TGTGCCAGCAGCTTAATGGGGACCAACTATGGCTACACCTTC
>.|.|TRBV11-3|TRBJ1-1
CASSKGRGTEAFF
TGTGCCAGCAGCAAAGGGCGGGGTACTGAAGCTTTCTTT
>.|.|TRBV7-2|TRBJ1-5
CASSGRNINQPQHF
TGTGCCAGCAGTGGCAGGAACATCAATCAGCCCCAGCATTTT
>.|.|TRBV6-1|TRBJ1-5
CASRGLYGNSNQPQHF
TGTGCCAGCAGGGGACTGTACGGCAATAGCAATCAGCCCCAGCATTTT
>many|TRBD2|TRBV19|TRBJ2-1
CASSAPGGPSYNEQFF
TGTGCCAGTAGTGCCCCGGGGGGTCCTTCCTACAATGAGCAGTTCTTC
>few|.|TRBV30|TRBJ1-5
CAWSVVGRNNQPQHF
TGTGCCTGGAGTGTAGTAGGTCGGAACAATCAGCCCCAGCATTTT
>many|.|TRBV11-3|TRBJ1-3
CASSWGPTSSGNTIYF
TGTGCCAGCAGCTGGGGACCGACGAGCTCTGGAAACACCATATATTTT
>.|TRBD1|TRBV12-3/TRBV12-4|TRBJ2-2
CASSNRQGKNTGELFF
TGTGCCAGCAGTAACCGACAGGGGAAAAACACCGGGGAGCTGTTTTTT
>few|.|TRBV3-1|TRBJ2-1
CASSPPYSPYNEQFF
TGTGCCAGCAGCCCCCCATATTCCCCCTACAATGAGCAGTTCTTC
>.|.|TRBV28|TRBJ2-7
CASRPSLSGREQYF
TGTGCCAGCAGACCTTCTCTTTCCGGACGCGAGCAGTACTTC
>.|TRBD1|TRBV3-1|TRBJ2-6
CASSPVPGQGAGANVLTF
TGTGCCAGCAGCCCCGTCCCGGGACAGGGCGCTGGGGCCAACGTCCTGACTTTC
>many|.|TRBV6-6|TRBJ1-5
CASSYSAGRNQPQHF
TGTGCCAGCAGTTACTCGGCAGGGAGAAATCAGCCCCAGCATTTT
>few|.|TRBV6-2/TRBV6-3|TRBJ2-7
CASSYARPAFGEQYF
TGTGCCAGCAGTTACGCCCGCCCAGCCTTCGGAGAGCAGTACTTC
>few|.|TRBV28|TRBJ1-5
CASSFADTPSNQPQHF
TGTGCCAGCAGTTTTGCGGACACCCCTAGCAATCAGCCCCAGCATTTT
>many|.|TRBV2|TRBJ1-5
CASSEASGGNQPQHF
TGTGCCAGCAGTGAAGCATCAGGGGGCAATCAGCCCCAGCATTTT
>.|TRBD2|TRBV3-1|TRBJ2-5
CASSQELGGGETQYF
TGTGCCAGCAGCCAAGAGTTGGGCGGGGGAGAGACCCAGTACTTC
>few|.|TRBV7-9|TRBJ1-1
CASTLILNTEAFF
TGTGCCAGCACCCTTATACTGAACACTGAAGCTTTCTTT
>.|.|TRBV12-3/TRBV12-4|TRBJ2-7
CASSLTQSGEQYF
TGTGCCAGCAGCCTGACTCAGTCCGGCGAGCAGTACTTC
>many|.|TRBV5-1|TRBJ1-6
CASSLGGRVRASPLHF
TGCGCCAGCAGCTTGGGAGGCAGGGTGAGAGCTTCACCCCTCCACTTT
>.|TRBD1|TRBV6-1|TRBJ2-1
CASSELVRTGDNEQFF
TGTGCCAGCAGTGAATTGGTCAGGACAGGGGATAATGAGCAGTTCTTC
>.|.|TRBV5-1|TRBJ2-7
CASSLIPGSDEQYF
TGCGCCAGCAGCTTGATTCCAGGGTCGGACGAGCAGTACTTC
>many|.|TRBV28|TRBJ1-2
CASSFRQYGYTF
TGTGCCAGCAGTTTCCGCCAATATGGCTACACCTTC
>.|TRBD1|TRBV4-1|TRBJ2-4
CASSQVSGTVAKNIQYF
TGCGCCAGCAGCCAAGTCTCCGGGACAGTAGCCAAAAACATTCAGTACTTC
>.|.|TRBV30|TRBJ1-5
CAWRVGGSNQPQHF
TGTGCCTGGAGAGTTGGAGGAAGCAATCAGCCCCAGCATTTT
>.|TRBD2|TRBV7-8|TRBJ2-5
CANSLSSSGDQETQYF
TGTGCCAACAGCTTAAGCTCTAGCGGGGACCAAGAGACCCAGTACTTC
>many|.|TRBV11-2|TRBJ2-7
CASSLVLASREQYF
TGTGCCAGCAGCTTAGTCCTGGCCTCTCGCGAGCAGTACTTC
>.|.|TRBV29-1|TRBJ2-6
CSVHGSSGANVLTF
TGCAGCGTTCACGGAAGCTCTGGGGCCAACGTCCTGACTTTC
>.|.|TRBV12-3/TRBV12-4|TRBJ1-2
CASSLSRGGYTF
TGTGCCAGCAGTTTATCCCGGGGAGGCTACACCTTC
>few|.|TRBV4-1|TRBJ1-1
CASSQTETWDTEAFF
TGCGCCAGCAGCCAAACAGAGACCTGGGACACTGAAGCTTTCTTT
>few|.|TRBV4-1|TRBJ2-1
CASSQAGASRGQFF
TGCGCCAGCAGCCAAGCGGGGGCCTCCAGAGGGCAGTTCTTC
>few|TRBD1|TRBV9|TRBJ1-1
CASSATGAWDTEAFF
TGTGCCAGCAGCGCGACAGGGGCCTGGGATACTGAAGCTTTCTTT
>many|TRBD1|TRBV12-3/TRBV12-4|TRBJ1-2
CASSPTGLKGGYTF
TGTGCCAGCAGTCCGACAGGGTTGAAGGGCGGCTACACCTTC
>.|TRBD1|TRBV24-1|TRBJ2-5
CATSVSDRGRETQYF
TGTGCCACCAGTGTTTCGGACAGGGGGCGAGAGACCCAGTACTTC
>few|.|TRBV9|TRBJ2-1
CASSVGGTRQGEQFF
TGTGCCAGCAGCGTAGGGGGGACCCGTCAGGGCGAGCAGTTCTTC
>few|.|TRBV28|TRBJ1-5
CASSRDGRLNQPQHF
TGTGCCAGCAGTCGAGACGGGAGGCTCAATCAGCCCCAGCATTTT
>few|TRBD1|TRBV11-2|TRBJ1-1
CASSLGQEGSEAFF
TGTGCCAGCAGCTTGGGACAGGAGGGATCTGAAGCTTTCTTT
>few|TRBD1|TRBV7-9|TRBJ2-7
CASTVPGQGLYEQYF
TGTGCCAGCACCGTGCCGGGACAGGGCCTCTACGAGCAGTACTTC
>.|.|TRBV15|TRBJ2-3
CATSYGQGKDTQYF
TGTGCCACCAGCTATGGGCAGGGTAAAGATACGCAGTATTTT
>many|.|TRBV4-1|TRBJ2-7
CASSQDEGNLYEQYF
TGCGCCAGCAGCCAAGATGAGGGTAACTTATACGAGCAGTACTTC
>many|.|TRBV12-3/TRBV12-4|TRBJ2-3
CASVTGGITDTQYF
TGTGCCAGCGTGACCGGGGGCATCACAGATACGCAGTATTTT
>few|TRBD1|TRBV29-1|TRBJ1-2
CVGGGQGYGYTF
TGCGTCGGGGGAGGACAGGGCTATGGCTACACCTTC
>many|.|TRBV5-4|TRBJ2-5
CASSLKGLQETQYF
TGTGCCAGCAGCTTGAAGGGATTACAAGAGACCCAGTACTTC
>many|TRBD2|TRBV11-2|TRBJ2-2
CASSLRLAGGITGELFF
TGTGCCAGCAGCTTAAGACTAGCGGGAGGGATCACCGGGGAGCTGTTTTTT
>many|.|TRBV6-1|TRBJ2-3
CASSEAGADTQYF
TGTGCCAGCAGTGAAGCCGGTGCAGATACGCAGTATTTT
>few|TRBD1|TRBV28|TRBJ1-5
CASSTDRVHQPQHF
TGTGCCAGCAGCACTGACAGGGTACACCAGCCCCAGCATTTT
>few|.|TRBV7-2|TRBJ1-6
CASSLGTSYNSPLHF
TGTGCCAGCAGCTTAGGGACCAGTTATAATTCACCCCTCCACTTT
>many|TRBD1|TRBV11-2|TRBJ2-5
CASSPAGGKKTQYF
TGTGCCAGCAGCCCTGCAGGGGGTAAGAAGACCCAGTACTTC
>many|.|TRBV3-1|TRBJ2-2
CASSQRGTGELFF
TGTGCCAGCAGCCAGCGGGGCACCGGGGAGCTGTTTTTT
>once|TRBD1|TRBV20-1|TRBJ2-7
CSARHGTVLYEQYF
TGCAGTGCTAGGCACGGGACAGTTCTTTACGAGCAGTACTTC
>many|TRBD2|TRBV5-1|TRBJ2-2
CASSLTTSITGELFF
TGCGCCAGCAGCTTGACGACTAGCATCACCGGGGAGCTGTTTTTT
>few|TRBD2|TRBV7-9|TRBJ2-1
CASADGGWGYNEQFF
TGTGCCAGCGCGGACGGGGGGTGGGGCTACAATGAGCAGTTCTTC
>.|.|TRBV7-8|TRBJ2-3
CASSLGWGDTQYF
TGTGCCAGCAGCTTAGGCTGGGGAGATACGCAGTATTTT
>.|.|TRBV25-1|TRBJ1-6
CASSEGLAPLHF
TGTGCCAGCAGTGAAGGGTTGGCTCCCCTCCACTTT
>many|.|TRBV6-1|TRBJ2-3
CASSNPETDTQYF
TGTGCCAGCAGTAACCCAGAGACGGATACGCAGTATTTT
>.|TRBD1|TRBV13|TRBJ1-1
CASSFRGRNTEAFF
TGTGCCAGCAGCTTCAGGGGGCGCAACACTGAAGCTTTCTTT
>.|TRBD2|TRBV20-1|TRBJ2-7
CSADPTSGRIEQYF
TGCAGTGCTGACCCGACTAGCGGGAGAATCGAGCAGTACTTC
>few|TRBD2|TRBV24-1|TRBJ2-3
CATSDRTSLPPDTQYF
TGTGCCACCAGTGACCGGACTAGTTTGCCCCCAGATACGCAGTATTTT
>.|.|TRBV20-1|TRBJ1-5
CSARRRDNQPQHF
TGCAGTGCTAGGAGACGGGACAATCAGCCCCAGCATTTT